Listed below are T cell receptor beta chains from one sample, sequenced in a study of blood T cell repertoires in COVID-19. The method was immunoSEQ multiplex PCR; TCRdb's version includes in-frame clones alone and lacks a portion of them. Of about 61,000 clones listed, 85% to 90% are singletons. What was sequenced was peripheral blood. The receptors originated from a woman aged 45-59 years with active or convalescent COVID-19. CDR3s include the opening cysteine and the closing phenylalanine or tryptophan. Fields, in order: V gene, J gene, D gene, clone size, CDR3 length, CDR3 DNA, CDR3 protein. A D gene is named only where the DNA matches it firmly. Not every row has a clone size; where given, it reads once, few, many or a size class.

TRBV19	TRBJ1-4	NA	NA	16	TGTGCCAGTAGTATAGAGGCAGGCGCAACTAATGAAAAACTGTTTTTT	CASSIEAGATNEKLFF
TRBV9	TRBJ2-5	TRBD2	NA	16	TGTGCCAGCAGCGTTGGGCTAGCGGGATCCCAAGAGACCCAGTACTTC	CASSVGLAGSQETQYF
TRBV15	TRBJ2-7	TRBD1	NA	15	TGTGCCACCAGCAGAGACGTTGGACAGGGAAATGAGCAGTACTTC	CATSRDVGQGNEQYF
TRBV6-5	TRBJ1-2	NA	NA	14	TGTGCCAGCAGGTCGGCGGATCGTAACTATGGCTACACCTTC	CASRSADRNYGYTF
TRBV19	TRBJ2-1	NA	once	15	TGTGCCAGTAGTCCCTGGACAGAGAGCTACAATGAGCAGTTCTTC	CASSPWTESYNEQFF
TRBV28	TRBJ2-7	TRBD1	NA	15	TGTGCCAGCAGTTTATGGGACAGGGGTGCCCACGAGCAGTACTTC	CASSLWDRGAHEQYF
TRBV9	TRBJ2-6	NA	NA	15	TGTGCCAGCAGCGTCCTAGGCTCTGGGGCCAACGTCCTGACTTTC	CASSVLGSGANVLTF
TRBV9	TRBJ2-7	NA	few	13	TGTGCCAGCAGCGTAGGTCCCCTTTACGAGCAGTACTTC	CASSVGPLYEQYF
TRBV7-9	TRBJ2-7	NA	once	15	TGTGCCAGCAGCATCCAGGGGGGAGGTTCCTACGAGCAGTACTTC	CASSIQGGGSYEQYF
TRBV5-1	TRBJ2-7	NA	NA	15	TGCGCCAGCAGCTACCGGCGGTCCCTTAGTGACGAGCAGTACTTC	CASSYRRSLSDEQYF
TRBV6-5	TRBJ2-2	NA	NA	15	TGTGCCAGCAGCGGACTAACGACAAACACCGGGGAGCTGTTTTTT	CASSGLTTNTGELFF
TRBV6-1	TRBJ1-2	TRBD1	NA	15	TGTGCCAGCAGTGAGACAGGGACCATCATCTATGGCTACACCTTC	CASSETGTIIYGYTF
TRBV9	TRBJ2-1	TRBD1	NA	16	TGTGCCAGCAGAGCCTTAACAGGGGGCGCCTACAATGAGCAGTTCTTC	CASRALTGGAYNEQFF
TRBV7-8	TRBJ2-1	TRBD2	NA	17	TGTGCCAGCAGCTTAGTACCCTCTAGCGGGAGGTTGTGGTTCCAGTTCTTC	CASSLVPSSGRLWFQFF
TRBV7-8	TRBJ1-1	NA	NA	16	TGTGCCAGCAGCTTAGATGAGAGGGTGGGGAACACTGAAGCTTTCTTT	CASSLDERVGNTEAFF
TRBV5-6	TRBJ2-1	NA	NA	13	TGTGCCAGCAGCACCGGGACATCCAATGAGCAGTTCTTC	CASSTGTSNEQFF
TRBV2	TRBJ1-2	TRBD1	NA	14	TGTGCCAGCAGTGAATTATCGGACAGGGGTGGGTACACCTTC	CASSELSDRGGYTF
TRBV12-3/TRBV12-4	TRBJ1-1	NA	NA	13	TGTGCCAGCCGGGGGACGGTGAACACTGAAGCTTTCTTT	CASRGTVNTEAFF
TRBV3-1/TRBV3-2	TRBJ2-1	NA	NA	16	TGTGCCAGCAGCCAAGAATTGACTAATGGGCGATCGGAGCAGTTCTTC	CASSQELTNGRSEQFF
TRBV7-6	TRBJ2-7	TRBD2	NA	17	TGTGCCAGCAGCTTAGGACTAGCGGGAGGGCCGGGCTACGAGCAGTACTTC	CASSLGLAGGPGYEQYF
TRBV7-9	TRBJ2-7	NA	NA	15	TGTGCCAGCAGCTCCTTAGCGGACTACTCCTACGAGCAGTACTTC	CASSSLADYSYEQYF
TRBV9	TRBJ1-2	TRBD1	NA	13	TGTGCCAGCAGCGCGACAGGGGGGTATGGCTACACCTTC	CASSATGGYGYTF
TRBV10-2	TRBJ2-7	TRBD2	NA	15	TGCGCCAGCAGTGAGTGGCGGGAGGGCCCCTACGAGCAGTACTTC	CASSEWREGPYEQYF
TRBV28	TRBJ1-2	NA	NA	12	TGTGCCACCCACGGGTGGAGCTATGGCTACACCTTC	CATHGWSYGYTF
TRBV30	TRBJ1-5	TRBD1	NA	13	TGTGCCTGGGACAGGGGAGGCAATCAGCCCCAGCATTTT	CAWDRGGNQPQHF
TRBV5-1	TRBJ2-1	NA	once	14	TGCGCCAGCAGCTTGGAGAGCTCCTACAATGAGCAGTTCTTC	CASSLESSYNEQFF
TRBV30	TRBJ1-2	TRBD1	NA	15	TGTGCCTGGAGTGTACCGGGACAGGGGGCATTGGGCTACACCTTC	CAWSVPGQGALGYTF
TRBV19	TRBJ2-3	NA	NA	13	TGTGCCAGTATGAGAGGGGGAACAGATACGCAGTATTTT	CASMRGGTDTQYF
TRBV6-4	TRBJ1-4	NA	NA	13	TGTGCCAGCAGTGACTCCCCGACAGGAAAACTGTTTTTT	CASSDSPTGKLFF
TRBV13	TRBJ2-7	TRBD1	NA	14	TGTGCCAGCAGCTCGAGACAGGGTTCGGGTGAGCAGTACTTC	CASSSRQGSGEQYF
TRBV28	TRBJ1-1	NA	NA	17	TGTGCCAGCAGTTTAAGGCCCCACGGGTATTTTGGCACTGAAGCTTTCTTT	CASSLRPHGYFGTEAFF
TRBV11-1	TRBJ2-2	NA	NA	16	TGTGCCAGCAGCCTAAATAGCGGAGTAGGAGCCGGGGAGCTGTTTTTT	CASSLNSGVGAGELFF
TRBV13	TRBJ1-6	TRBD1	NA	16	TGTGCCAGCAGCTCGAGCATCAGGGGGACACATTCACCCCTCCACTTT	CASSSSIRGTHSPLHF
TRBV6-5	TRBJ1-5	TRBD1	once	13	TGTGCCAGCAGGCGACAGGGTGGTCAGCCCCAGCATTTT	CASRRQGGQPQHF
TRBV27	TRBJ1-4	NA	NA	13	TGTGCCAGCAGTTGGAGGAGGGCCGAAAAACTGTTTTTT	CASSWRRAEKLFF
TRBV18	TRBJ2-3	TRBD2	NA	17	TGTGCCAGCTCACCGCCTAGCGGGAGCGGAGGCACAGATACGCAGTATTTT	CASSPPSGSGGTDTQYF
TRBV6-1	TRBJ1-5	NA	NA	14	TGTGCCAGCAGTGAACGGCGGAATAATCAGCCCCAGCATTTT	CASSERRNNQPQHF
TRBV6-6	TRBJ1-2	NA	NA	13	TGTGCCAGCACCAACGGGGGGGCGCTTGGCTACACCTTC	CASTNGGALGYTF
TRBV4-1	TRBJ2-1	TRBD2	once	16	TGCGCCAGCAGCCCTTATCCGGGACTAGCGTTGAATGAGCAGTTCTTC	CASSPYPGLALNEQFF
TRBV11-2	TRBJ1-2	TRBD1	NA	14	TGTGCCAGCAGCGTACGACAGGGGCGCGATGGCTACACCTTC	CASSVRQGRDGYTF
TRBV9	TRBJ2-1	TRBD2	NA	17	TGTGCCAGCAGCTCTCCCAGGGCTAGCGGGAGCTACAATGAGCAGTTCTTC	CASSSPRASGSYNEQFF
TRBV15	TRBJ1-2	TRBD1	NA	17	TGTGCCACCAGCAGAGATCGGGGCTACAGGGGGATCTATGGCTACACCTTC	CATSRDRGYRGIYGYTF
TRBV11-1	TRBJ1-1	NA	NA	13	TGTGCCAGCAGCTTAGCGGGGGCCACTGAAGCTTTCTTT	CASSLAGATEAFF
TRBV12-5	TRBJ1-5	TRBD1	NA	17	TGTGCTAGTGGATTCGGGACAGGGACGGGTAACAATCAGCCCCAGCATTTT	CASGFGTGTGNNQPQHF
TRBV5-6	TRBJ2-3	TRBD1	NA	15	TGTGCCAGCAGCTTGGCGGGACAGGGGGCAGATACGCAGTATTTT	CASSLAGQGADTQYF
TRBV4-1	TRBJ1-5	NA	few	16	TGCGCCAGCAGCCAAGATCCGGGACAAGGCAATCAGCCCCAGCATTTT	CASSQDPGQGNQPQHF
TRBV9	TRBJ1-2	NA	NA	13	TGTGCCAGCAGCGACAGGGTCCGCTATGGCTACACCTTC	CASSDRVRYGYTF
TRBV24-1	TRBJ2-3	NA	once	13	TGTGCCGCACAGGACCGGACCACAGATACGCAGTATTTT	CAAQDRTTDTQYF
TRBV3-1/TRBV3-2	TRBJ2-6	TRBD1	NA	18	TGTGCCAGCAGCAAGGGACAGGGAAGGAACTCTGGGGCCAACGTCCTGACTTTC	CASSKGQGRNSGANVLTF
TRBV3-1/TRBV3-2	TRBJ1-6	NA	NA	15	TGTGCCAGCAGCCAAGTACAGAACTTTAATTCACCCCTCCACTTT	CASSQVQNFNSPLHF
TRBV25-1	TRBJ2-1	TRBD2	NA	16	TGTGCCAGCAGCCTCGAAGATAGCGGGAGGGCGGATGAGCAGTTCTTC	CASSLEDSGRADEQFF
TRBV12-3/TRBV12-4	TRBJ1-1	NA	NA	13	TGTGCCAGCAGTTTGACAGGGAACACTGAAGCTTTCTTT	CASSLTGNTEAFF
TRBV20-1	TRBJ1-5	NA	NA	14	TGCAGTGCTAGTCGTTGGGGGGGTTATCAGCCCCAGCATTTT	CSASRWGGYQPQHF
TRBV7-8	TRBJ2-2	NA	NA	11	TGTGCCAGCAGCCCTACCGGGGAGCTGTTTTTT	CASSPTGELFF
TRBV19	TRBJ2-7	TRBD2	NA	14	TGTGCCAGTACCCCGGGGGGAAGCTCCTACGAGCAGTACTTC	CASTPGGSSYEQYF
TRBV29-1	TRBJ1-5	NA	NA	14	TGCAGCGTTGTGGTCGGTCTTAGCAATCAGCCCCAGCATTTT	CSVVVGLSNQPQHF
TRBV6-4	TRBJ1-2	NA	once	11	TGTGCCAGTGCACTCTCGGTCGAGGTCACCTTC	CASALSVEVTF